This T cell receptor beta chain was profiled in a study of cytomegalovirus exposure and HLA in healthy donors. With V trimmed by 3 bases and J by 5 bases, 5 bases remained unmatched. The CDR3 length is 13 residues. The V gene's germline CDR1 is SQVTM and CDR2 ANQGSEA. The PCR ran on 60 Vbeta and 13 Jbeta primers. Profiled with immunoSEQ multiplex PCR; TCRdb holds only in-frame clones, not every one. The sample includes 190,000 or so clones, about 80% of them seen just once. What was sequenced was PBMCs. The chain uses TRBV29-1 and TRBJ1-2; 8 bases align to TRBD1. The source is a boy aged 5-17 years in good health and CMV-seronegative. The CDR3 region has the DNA TGCAGCGTTGACACAGGGGGGGATTATGGCTACACCTTC. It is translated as CSVDTGGDYGYTF.